This T cell receptor (beta chain) was profiled in a study of blood T cell repertoires in COVID-19. Turning to the study itself: PBMCs, B-cell-depleted T cells, or T cells provided the cDNA or gDNA that made up the material.

Enrollees, 18 to 89 years old, lived in 24 US areas. Germline V CDR1 and CDR2: MNHEY, SVGAGI. With 5 bases clipped from V and 9 bases from J, the junction kept 6 bases outside the gene matches. The CDR3 runs to 15 residues. Original methodology: Scientists estimated how many nucleated cells there were by amplifying reference gene primers. Assay used: immunoSEQ multiplex PCR; TCRdb lists only in-frame clones, some missing. V and J calls and clone size are given by that table; D and trimming were obtained from the DNA. This sample has about 180,000 clones, with 86% found just once. Material for sequencing was PBMCs or T cells enriched from blood (not recorded which). V gene TRBV6-5 combines with J gene TRBJ2-1; TRBD2 matches 14 bases. This TCR came from a woman under 40 who had recovered from COVID-19. The CDR3 here is CASSLGLAGEVEQFF. CDR3 coding DNA: TGTGCCAGCAGTCTGGGACTAGCGGGAGAGGTTGAGCAGTTCTTC.